A single T cell receptor beta chain is shown here with its context. This entry is derived from a study of identical twins. MiXCR, applied by TCRdb to the 5' RACE reads, yields one record per CDR3 protein. The sample holds about 530,000 distinct CDR3 sequences, under 25% seen once. V was trimmed by 4 bases and J by 3 bases, leaving 19 bases between them. Per the germline V gene, CDR1 is SQVTM and CDR2 is ANQGSEA. This CDR3 has 15 amino acids. These sequences were also reported in another study, on yellow fever vaccine responses in identical twins.

Sequencing input: CD4+ T cells sorted from blood. The sequence was collected from a woman aged 18-29 years in good health. The chain combines TRBV29-1 with TRBJ2-7; D might be TRBD2 (6 bases). The CDR3 region is CSVGAGTRGHYEQYF. CDR3 coding DNA: TGCAGCGTTGGGGCCGGGACTCGAGGACACTACGAGCAGTACTTC.